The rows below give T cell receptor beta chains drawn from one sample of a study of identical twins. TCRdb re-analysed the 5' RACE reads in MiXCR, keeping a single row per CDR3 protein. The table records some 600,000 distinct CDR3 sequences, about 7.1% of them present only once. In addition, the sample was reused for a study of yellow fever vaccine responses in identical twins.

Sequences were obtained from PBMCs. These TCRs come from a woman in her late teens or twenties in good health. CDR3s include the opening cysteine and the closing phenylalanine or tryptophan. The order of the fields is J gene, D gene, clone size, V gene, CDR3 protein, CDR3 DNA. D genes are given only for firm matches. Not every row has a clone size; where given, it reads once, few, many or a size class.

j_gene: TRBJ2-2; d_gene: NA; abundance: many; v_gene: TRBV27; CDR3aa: CASSFSITVTGELFF; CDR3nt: TGTGCCAGCAGTTTCTCCATCACGGTCACCGGGGAGCTGTTTTTT
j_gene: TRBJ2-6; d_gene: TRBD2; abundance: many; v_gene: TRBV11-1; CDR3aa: CASSLAAGGGDHSGANVLTF; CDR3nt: TGTGCCAGCAGCTTAGCCGCGGGAGGGGGCGATCACTCTGGGGCCAACGTCCTGACTTTC
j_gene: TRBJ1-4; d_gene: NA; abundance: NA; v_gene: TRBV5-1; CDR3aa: CASSSTMGATNEKLFF; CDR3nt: TGCGCCAGCAGTTCCACCATGGGAGCAACTAATGAAAAACTGTTTTTT
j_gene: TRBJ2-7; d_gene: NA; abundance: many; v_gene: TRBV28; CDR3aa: CASSGLYYEQYF; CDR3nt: TGTGCCAGCAGCGGCCTCTACTACGAGCAGTACTTC
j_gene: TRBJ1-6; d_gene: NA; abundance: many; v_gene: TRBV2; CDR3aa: CASSFGIGYNSPLHF; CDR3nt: TGTGCCAGCAGTTTCGGGATAGGGTATAATTCACCCCTCCACTTT
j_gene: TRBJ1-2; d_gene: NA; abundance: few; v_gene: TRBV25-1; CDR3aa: CASSEFGQAGSKGYTF; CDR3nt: TGTGCCAGCAGTGAATTTGGGCAGGCGGGCTCGAAGGGCTACACCTTC
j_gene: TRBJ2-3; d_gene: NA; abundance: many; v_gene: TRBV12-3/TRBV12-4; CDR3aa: CASSPGSSVTDTQYF; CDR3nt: TGTGCCAGCTCACCCGGTAGCTCCGTCACAGATACGCAGTATTTT
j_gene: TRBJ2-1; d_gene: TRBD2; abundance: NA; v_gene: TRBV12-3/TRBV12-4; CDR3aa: CASTNSGTYNEQFF; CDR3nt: TGTGCCAGCACCAATAGCGGGACCTACAATGAGCAGTTCTTC
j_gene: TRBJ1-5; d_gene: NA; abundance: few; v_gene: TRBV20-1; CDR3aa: CSASPVTSNQPQHF; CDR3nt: TGCAGTGCTAGCCCGGTAACCAGCAATCAGCCCCAGCATTTT
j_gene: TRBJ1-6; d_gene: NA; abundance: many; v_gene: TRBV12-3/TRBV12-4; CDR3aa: CASSSGGGNSPLHF; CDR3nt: TGTGCCAGCAGTTCGGGGGGCGGTAATTCACCCCTCCACTTT
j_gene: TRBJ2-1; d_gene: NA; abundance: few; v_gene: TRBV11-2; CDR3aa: CASREGLNIWGDEQFF; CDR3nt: TGTGCCAGCAGAGAAGGGCTCAACATTTGGGGCGATGAGCAGTTCTTC
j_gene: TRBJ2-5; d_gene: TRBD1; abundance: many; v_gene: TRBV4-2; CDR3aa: CASSPSGQGTETQYF; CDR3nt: TGTGCCAGCAGCCCGAGTGGACAGGGGACAGAGACCCAGTACTTC
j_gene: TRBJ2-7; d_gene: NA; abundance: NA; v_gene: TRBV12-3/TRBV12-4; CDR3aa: CASTPDSYEQYF; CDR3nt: TGTGCCAGCACCCCGGACTCCTACGAGCAGTACTTC
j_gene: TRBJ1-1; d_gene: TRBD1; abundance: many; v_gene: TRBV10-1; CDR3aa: CASSESGTGLNTEAFF; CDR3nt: TGCGCCAGCAGTGAGTCCGGGACAGGGCTGAACACTGAAGCTTTCTTT